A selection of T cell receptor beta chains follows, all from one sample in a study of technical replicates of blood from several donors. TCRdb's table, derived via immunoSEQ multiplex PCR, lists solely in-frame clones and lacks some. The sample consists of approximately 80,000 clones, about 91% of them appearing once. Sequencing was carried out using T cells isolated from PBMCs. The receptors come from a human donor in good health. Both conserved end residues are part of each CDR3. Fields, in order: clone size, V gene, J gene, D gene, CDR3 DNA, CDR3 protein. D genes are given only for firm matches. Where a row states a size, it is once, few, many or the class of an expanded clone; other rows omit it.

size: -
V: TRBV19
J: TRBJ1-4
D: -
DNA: TGTGCCAGTAGTGAAACAGTAACTAATGAAAAACTGTTTTTT
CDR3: CASSETVTNEKLFF

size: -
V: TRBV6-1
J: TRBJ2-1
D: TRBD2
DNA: TGTGCCAGCAGTCCGCGCGGGGGCAATGAGCAGTTCTTC
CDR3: CASSPRGGNEQFF

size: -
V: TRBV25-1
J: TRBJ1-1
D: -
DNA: TGTGCCAGCAGTAGAGGGGGGAACACTGAAGCTTTCTTT
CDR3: CASSRGGNTEAFF

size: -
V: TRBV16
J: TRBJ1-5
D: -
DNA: TGTGCCAGCAGCCAATCGGGACTGAGGGTTAGCAATCAGCCCCAGCATTTT
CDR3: CASSQSGLRVSNQPQHF

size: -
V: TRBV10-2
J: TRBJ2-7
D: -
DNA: TGCGCCAGCACCCTCACTAGTCCCTACGAGCAGTACTTC
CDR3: CASTLTSPYEQYF

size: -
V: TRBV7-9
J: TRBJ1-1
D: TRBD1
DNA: TGTGCCAGCAGCTTAGCGGGACAGCAGAACACTGAAGCTTTCTTT
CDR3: CASSLAGQQNTEAFF

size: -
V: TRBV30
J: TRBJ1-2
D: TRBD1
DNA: TGTGCCTGGAGTGTACACCAGGGGGTTTATGGCTACACCTTC
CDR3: CAWSVHQGVYGYTF

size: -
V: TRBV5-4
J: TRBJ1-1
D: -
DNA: TGTGCCAGCAGCCCTGGACCGGACGGGAAGAACACTGAAGCTTTCTTT
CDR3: CASSPGPDGKNTEAFF

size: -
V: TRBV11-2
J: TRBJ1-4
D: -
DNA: TGTGCCAGCAGCTTAGTACGGGAAAAACTGTTTTTT
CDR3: CASSLVREKLFF

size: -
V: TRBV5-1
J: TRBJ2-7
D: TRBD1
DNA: TGCGCCAGCAGCCTTGGACAGGAATCCTACGAGCAGTACTTC
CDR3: CASSLGQESYEQYF

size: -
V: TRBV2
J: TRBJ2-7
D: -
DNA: TGTGCCAGCACCTTAACAGGGATCAGCTCCTACGAGCAGTACTTC
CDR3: CASTLTGISSYEQYF

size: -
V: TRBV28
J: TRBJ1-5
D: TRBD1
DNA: TGTGCCAGTCTGTCCGGACAGGGTAGGAGTCCCCAGCATTTT
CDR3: CASLSGQGRSPQHF

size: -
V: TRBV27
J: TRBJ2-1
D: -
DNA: TGTGCCAGCAGCGATCAGGGGGGACTCGGGTACAATGAGCAGTTCTTC
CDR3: CASSDQGGLGYNEQFF

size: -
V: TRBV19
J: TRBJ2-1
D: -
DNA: TGTGCCAGTAGTATCCGGGACTTTCGCTACAATGAGCAGTTCTTC
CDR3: CASSIRDFRYNEQFF

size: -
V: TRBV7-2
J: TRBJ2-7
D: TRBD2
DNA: TGTGCCAGCAGCTTAGAACTAGCGGGGGACCTTGGCGAGCAGTACTTC
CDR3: CASSLELAGDLGEQYF

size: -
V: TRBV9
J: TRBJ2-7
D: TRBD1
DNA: TGTGCCAGCAGCGGAGGGGCAAGGACAGGCTCCTACGAGCAGTACTTC
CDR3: CASSGGARTGSYEQYF

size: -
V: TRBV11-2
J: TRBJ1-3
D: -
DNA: TGTGCCAGCAGCTTACAGGGTGGGCAGAAAGGAAACACCATATATTTT
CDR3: CASSLQGGQKGNTIYF

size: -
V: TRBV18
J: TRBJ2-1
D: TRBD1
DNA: TGTGCCAGCTCACGGACAGGGAGCTTGGATGAGCAGTTCTTC
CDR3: CASSRTGSLDEQFF

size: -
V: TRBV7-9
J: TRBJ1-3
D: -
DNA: TGTGCCAGCAGCTTTATGAGCTCTGGAAACACCATATATTTT
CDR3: CASSFMSSGNTIYF

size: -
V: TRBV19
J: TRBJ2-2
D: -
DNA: TGTGCCAGTAATGGGGGGGACACGAACACCGGGGAGCTGTTTTTT
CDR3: CASNGGDTNTGELFF

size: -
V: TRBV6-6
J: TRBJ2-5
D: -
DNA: TGTGCCAGCAGTCCCCCCGGGAGTCGGAAGGAGACCCAGTACTTC
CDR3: CASSPPGSRKETQYF

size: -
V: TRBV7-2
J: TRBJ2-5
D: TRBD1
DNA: TGTGCCAGCAGCCCCCGGGACAGGGGGGTTGAGACCCAGTACTTC
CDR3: CASSPRDRGVETQYF

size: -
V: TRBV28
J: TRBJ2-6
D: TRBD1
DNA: TGTGCCAGCAGTTTAGTAAGTGGTTTGAGGGACAGCCTTCGCTCTGGGGCCAACGTCCTGACTTTC
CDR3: CASSLVSGLRDSLRSGANVLTF

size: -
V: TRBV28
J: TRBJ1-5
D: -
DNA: TGTGCCAGCTCAACAGACAGTAGCAATCAGCCCCAGCATTTT
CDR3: CASSTDSSNQPQHF

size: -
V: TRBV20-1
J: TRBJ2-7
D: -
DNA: TGCAGTGCTAGAGGGAGGTACGAGCAGTACTTC
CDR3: CSARGRYEQYF

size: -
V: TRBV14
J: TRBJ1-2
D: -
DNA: TGTGCCAGCAGCCAAAACTGGGGCGTTAGCTACACCTTC
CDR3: CASSQNWGVSYTF

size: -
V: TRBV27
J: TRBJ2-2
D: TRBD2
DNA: TGTGCCAGCAGTCCGTACGGGACAAGCCCGGGACTAGCGGGAGTATTGTTTTTT
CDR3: CASSPYGTSPGLAGVLFF

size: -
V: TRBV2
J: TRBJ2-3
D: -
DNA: TGTGCCAGCAGTGAAGGGTTGACACACACAGATACGCAGTATTTT
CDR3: CASSEGLTHTDTQYF

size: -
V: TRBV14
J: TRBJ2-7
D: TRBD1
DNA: TGTGCCAGCAGCCCTTTAGGGGGCTGGGGCGAGCAGTACTTC
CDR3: CASSPLGGWGEQYF

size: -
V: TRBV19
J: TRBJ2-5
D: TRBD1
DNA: TGTGCCAGTAGTATCCCCGGACAGGGTTCGGAGACCCAGTACTTC
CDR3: CASSIPGQGSETQYF

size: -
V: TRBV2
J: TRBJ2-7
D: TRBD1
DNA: TGTGCCAGCAGTGACAGGACAGGCAACTACGAGCAGTACTTC
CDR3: CASSDRTGNYEQYF

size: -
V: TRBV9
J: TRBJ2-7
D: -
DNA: TGTGCCAGCAGCCGCGGGGACAGCTCCTACGAGCAGTACTTC
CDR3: CASSRGDSSYEQYF

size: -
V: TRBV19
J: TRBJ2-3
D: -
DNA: TGTGCCAGTAGTATCGAGCATACGCAGTATTTT
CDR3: CASSIEHTQYF

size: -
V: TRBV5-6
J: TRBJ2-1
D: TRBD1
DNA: TGTGCCAGCAGCTTGGCAGGGGGCAATGAGCAGTTCTTC
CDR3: CASSLAGGNEQFF

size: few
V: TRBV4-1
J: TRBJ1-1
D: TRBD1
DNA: TGCGCCAGCAGCCACGGACAGGGGCTGAACACTGAAGCTTTCTTT
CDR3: CASSHGQGLNTEAFF

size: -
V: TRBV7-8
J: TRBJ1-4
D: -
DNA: TGTGCCAGCAGCTTAGTATACCAGGCCGAAAAACTGTTTTTT
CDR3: CASSLVYQAEKLFF

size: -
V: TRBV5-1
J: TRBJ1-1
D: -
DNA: TGCGCCAGCAGCTTCGGGATGAACACTGAAGCTTTCTTT
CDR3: CASSFGMNTEAFF

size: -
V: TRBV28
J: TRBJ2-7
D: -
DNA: TGTGCCAGCAGTTTAGGGCTCTACGAGCAGTACTTC
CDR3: CASSLGLYEQYF

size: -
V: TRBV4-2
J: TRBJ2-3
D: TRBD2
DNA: TGTGCCAGCAGCCAACAGCTGTCGAGCGGGAACACAGATACGCAGTATTTT
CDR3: CASSQQLSSGNTDTQYF

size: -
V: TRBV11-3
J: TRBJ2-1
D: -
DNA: TGTGCCAGCAGCTCCAACAAACACGTAATACTAGCTCATGAGCAGTTCTTC
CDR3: CASSSNKHVILAHEQFF

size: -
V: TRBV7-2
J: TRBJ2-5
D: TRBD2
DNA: TGTGCCAGCAGCTTAGATGCTGGTAGCGGGGGGGCATTGGAGACCCAGTACTTC
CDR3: CASSLDAGSGGALETQYF

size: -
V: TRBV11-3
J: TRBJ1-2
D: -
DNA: TGTGCCAGCAGCTTAGGGACAGACTATGGCTACACCTTC
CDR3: CASSLGTDYGYTF

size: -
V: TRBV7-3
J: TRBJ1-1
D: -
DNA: TGTGCCAGCAGCTTATCGGACACCACTGAAGCTTTCTTT
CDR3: CASSLSDTTEAFF

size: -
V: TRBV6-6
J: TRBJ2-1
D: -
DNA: TGTGCCAGCAGGCGGGACAGTTGGGTCCATGAGCAGTTCTTC
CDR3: CASRRDSWVHEQFF

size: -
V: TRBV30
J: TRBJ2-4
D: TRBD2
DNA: TGTGCCTGGAGTGTTGGTTTTGGGCGGGGGGGCCTCGCCAAAAACATTCAGTACTTC
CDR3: CAWSVGFGRGGLAKNIQYF

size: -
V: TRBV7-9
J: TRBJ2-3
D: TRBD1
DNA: TGTGCCAGCAGGCCAGACAGGGCGAACACAGATACGCAGTATTTT
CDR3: CASRPDRANTDTQYF

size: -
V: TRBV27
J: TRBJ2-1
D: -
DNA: TGTGCCAGCAGTTTGGACAGTCGCTCCTACAATGAGCAGTTCTTC
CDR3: CASSLDSRSYNEQFF

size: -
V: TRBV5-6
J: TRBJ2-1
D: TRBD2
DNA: TGTGCCAGCAGCCCGGATCCAGCGGGGCGCTACAATGAGCAGTTCTTC
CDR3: CASSPDPAGRYNEQFF

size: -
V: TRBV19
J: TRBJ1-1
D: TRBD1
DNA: TGTGCCAGTAAAAACAGGGGATCCACTGAAGCTTTCTTT
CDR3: CASKNRGSTEAFF

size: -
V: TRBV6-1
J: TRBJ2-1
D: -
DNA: TGTGCCAGCAGTGAACCCGGGGTGCCCTACAATGAGCAGTTCTTC
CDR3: CASSEPGVPYNEQFF

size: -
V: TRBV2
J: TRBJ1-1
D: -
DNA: TGTGCCAGCAGTGAGAGAAGCCCGGAAGCTTTCTTT
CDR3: CASSERSPEAFF

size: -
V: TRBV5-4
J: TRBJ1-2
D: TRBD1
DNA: TGTGCCAGCAGCTTGGACAGGGGGGGCGGCTATGGCTACACCTTC
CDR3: CASSLDRGGGYGYTF

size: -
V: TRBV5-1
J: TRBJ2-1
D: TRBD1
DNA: TGCGCCAGCAGCTCATCAGGGGGTTTACACAATGAGCAGTTCTTC
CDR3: CASSSSGGLHNEQFF

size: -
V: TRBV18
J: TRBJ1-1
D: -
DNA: TGTGCCAGCTCACCACCCCGGGGTTGGGACACTGAAGCTTTCTTT
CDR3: CASSPPRGWDTEAFF